The 20 T cell receptor beta chains below all came from one sample that was sequenced in a study of T-cell reconstitution after alpha-beta-depleted transplantation in children. The TCRbeta library was prepared with unique molecular identifiers. Each CDR3 protein is one row after TCRdb ran MiXCR on the PCR reads. Among some 550,000 distinct CDR3 sequences listed, roughly 23% were seen once. Sequenced material: PBMCs, mostly from graft donor cells, taken 360 days after TCRalphabeta/CD19-depleted stem cell transplant. The receptor source for this set is a boy under two years old who had a stem cell transplant for acute myeloid leukemia, so the T cells may come from the graft donor.

This clonotype was counted between two and nine times. This chain links TRBV21-1 with TRBJ2-7; the D call of TRBD1 is as the table states it, not checked on the DNA. TRBV21-1 is marked as a pseudogene. This CDR3 spans 15 amino acids. CDR3 in amino acids: CASSIRDMKPYEQYF. The CDR3, as DNA: TGTGCCAGTTCTATCCGGGACATGAAGCCCTACGAGCAGTACTTC.

The V and J genes are TRBV5-5 and TRBJ2-3; a weak D match, TRBD1 (5 bases). The ends were cut back, 0 bases at V and 5 bases at J, with 10 bases in the middle. CDR3 length: 14 residues. Germline values: CDR1 SGHKS, CDR2 YYEKEE (reference sequence). CDR3 coding DNA: TGTGCCAGCAGCTTGGAAGTCAGGGAAGATACGCAGTATTTT. Translating gives CASSLEVREDTQYF.

The gene calls are TRBV28 and TRBJ2-5, with a tentative D call TRBD2 (7 bases). Trimming removed 2 bases from V and 5 bases from J, with 18 bases in between. The germline CDR1 and CDR2 sequences are MDHEN and SYDVKM. The CDR3 extends over 16 amino acids. This chain's CDR3 is CASSLAGAWLGETQYF. For the CDR3, the DNA is TGTGCCAGCAGTTTAGCGGGGGCCTGGTTGGGGGAGACCCAGTACTTC. The complete variable domain, with remaining parts taken from reference TRBV28 and TRBJ2-5, reads DVKVTQSSRYLVKRTGEKVFLECVQDMDHENMFWYRQDPGLGLRLIYFSYDVKMKEKGDIPEGYSVSREKKERFSLILESASTNQTSMYLCASSLAGAWLGETQYFGPGTRLLVL.

This clonotype was observed a single time. The J gene is TRBJ1-1, the V gene TRBV25-1; D is possibly TRBD1 (6 bases). CDR3 size: 12 residues. The germline CDR1 and CDR2 sequences are MGHDK and SYGVNS. V was cut by 7 bases and J by 5 bases, with 11 bases left in between. The CDR3 loop reads CASKVGATEAFF. The CDR3 DNA is TGTGCCAGCAAGGTGGGGGCGACTGAAGCTTTCTTT.

This clonotype was recorded many times. The chain carries TRBV29-1 and TRBJ2-1, with D perhaps assigned TRBD1 or TRBD2 (5 bases each). The CDR3 sequence is 14 residues long. V was shortened by 7 bases and J by 0 bases, with 13 bases between the two germline ends. Germline V gene lookup returns CDR1 SQVTM and CDR2 ANQGSEA. This CDR3 is CSAWDGDSYNEQFF. The DNA of the CDR3 is TGCAGCGCCTGGGACGGTGACTCCTACAATGAGCAGTTCTTC.

This clonotype was detected ten times or more. This rearrangement joins TRBV20-1 to TRBJ2-6; D is perhaps TRBD2 (5 bases). With 0 bases removed from V and 0 bases from J, the gap between germline ends came to 15 bases. The CDR3 is made up of 18 amino acids. Germline-derived CDR1 and CDR2 are DFQATT and SNEGSKA (reference sequence). The CDR3 is CSARETGMRFSGANVLTF. CDR3 coding DNA: TGCAGTGCTAGAGAAACCGGGATGCGATTCTCTGGGGCCAACGTCCTGACTTTC.

The J gene is TRBJ2-3, the V gene TRBV6-2 or TRBV6-3, with D tentatively TRBD2 (5 bases). Germline V gives CDR1 MNHEY, CDR2 SVGEGT. The CDR3 covers 14 residues. Trimming cost V 8 bases and J 5 bases, with 17 bases left between them. The CDR3 nucleotides are TGTGCCAGCGGATCCCTAGCTCACGGAGATACGCAGTATTTT. Its protein is CASGSLAHGDTQYF.

This clonotype was recorded many times. V usage is TRBV11-2 and J usage is TRBJ2-2; 7 positions match TRBD2. J was trimmed by 5 bases and V by 1 base; bases with no gene match: 13. The CDR3 sequence is 18 residues long. Germline V gene sequence: CDR1 SGHAT, CDR2 FQNNGV. CDR3: CASSLGKFVRTSTGELFF. In DNA form, the CDR3 reads TGTGCCAGCAGCTTAGGGAAGTTCGTCCGGACTAGTACCGGGGAGCTGTTTTTT.

The chain combines TRBV5-6 with TRBJ2-7; weak D call: TRBD1 (6 bases). Germline V gives CDR1 SGHDT, CDR2 YYEEEE. The length of the CDR3 is 15 residues. V was shortened by 4 bases and J by 0 bases, with 14 bases between the two germline ends. The CDR3 spells CASSGGQFSSYEQYV. In DNA form, the CDR3 reads TGTGCCAGCAGCGGCGGACAGTTCAGCTCCTACGAGCAGTACGTC.

This clonotype was counted only a few times. CDR3 DNA: TGCAGTGCTAGAGATGAGGAGAATTCACCCCTCCACTTT. Amino acid sequence: CSARDEENSPLHF. The genes are TRBV20-1 and TRBJ1-6, with D uncertain. CDR3 length: 13 amino acids. Germline V CDR1 and CDR2: DFQATT, SNEGSKA (reference sequence). The V and J ends lost 0 bases and 7 bases respectively, with 7 bases between them.

In its sample, this clonotype was seen many times. V and J are TRBV28 and TRBJ2-6; 8 bases line up with TRBD1. The germline V gene has CDR1 MDHEN and CDR2 SYDVKM. Unmatched junction bases numbered 10, after V lost 3 bases and J lost 3 bases. The CDR3 loop spans 18 amino acids. CDR3 loop: CASSFQDRDPLGANVLTF. The CDR3 DNA sequence: TGTGCCAGCAGTTTTCAGGACAGGGATCCGCTTGGGGCCAACGTCCTGACTTTC.

Ten or more counts support this clonotype. CDR3 region: CASSWGDSVNEQFF. Here the CDR3 DNA reads TGTGCCAGCAGCTGGGGGGACAGCGTCAATGAGCAGTTCTTC. The chain links TRBV5-6 to TRBJ2-1; TRBD1 is a possible D gene (7 bases). This CDR3 has 14 amino acids. Between the trimmed V and J ends, which lost 3 bases and 6 bases, there was a span of 13 bases. CDR1 and CDR2 from the germline V gene are SGHDT and YYEEEE.

Notes on this clonotype: Since a much larger clone is just one base distant, this may be a read error. The chain combines TRBV7-9 with TRBJ2-3; D is uncertain. Trimming took off 1 base at V and 1 base at J, with 3 bases between the two ends. The germline V gene encodes CDR1 SEHNR and CDR2 FQNEAQ (reference sequence). The CDR3 is made up of 13 amino acids. CDR3 coding DNA: TGTGCCAGCAGCTTAGTACGCACAGATACGCAGTATTTT. Translated: CASSLVRTDTQYF.

This clonotype was seen many times. V is TRBV16 and J is TRBJ1-5; unclear D gene. This CDR3 comprises 14 residues. Germline V gene lookup returns CDR1 KGHSY and CDR2 FQNENV. Trimming pared 0 bases from V and 4 bases from J, leaving 7 bases between. The CDR3 DNA is TGTGCCAGCAGCCAATCGCCGGGGAATCAGCCCCAGCATTTT. It codes for CASSQSPGNQPQHF.

As to this clonotype: The junction differs from germline at one of its ends, possibly a read error. The genes are TRBV12-3 or TRBV12-4 and TRBJ2-3; D gene ambiguous. The length of the CDR3 is 12 residues. The CDR3 DNA follows: TGTACCAGCAGGACGGTCACAGATACGCAGTATTTT. This sequence encodes CTSRTVTDTQYF.

The rearrangement links TRBV7-2 to TRBJ1-5; D is perhaps TRBD1 (5 bases). The CDR3 has 16 amino acids. V lost 1 base to trimming and J lost 4 bases, with 14 bases between them. The germline V gene encodes CDR1 SGHTA and CDR2 FQGNSA. This chain's CDR3 is CASSLGPPGPNQPQHF. For the CDR3, the DNA is TGTGCCAGCAGCTTAGGACCACCGGGACCGAATCAGCCCCAGCATTTT. The whole variable domain, remainder taken from reference TRBV7-2 and TRBJ1-5, is GAGVSQSPSNKVTEKGKDVELRCDPISGHTALYWYRQSLGQGLEFLIYFQGNSAPDKSGLPSDRFSAERTGGSVSTLTIQRTQQEDSAVYLCASSLGPPGPNQPQHFGDGTRLSIL.

The V call is TRBV6-2 or TRBV6-3, the J call TRBJ2-1; no clear D gene. The ends were cut back, 3 bases at V and 0 bases at J, with 9 bases in the middle. The CDR3 loop spans 15 amino acids. Germline lookup yields CDR1 MNHEY and CDR2 SVGEGT. Here the CDR3 reads CASSYGRTSYNEQFF. The CDR3 coding sequence is TGTGCCAGCAGTTATGGCAGAACCTCCTACAATGAGCAGTTCTTC.

This clonotype was counted only a few times. The rearrangement joins TRBV10-2 to TRBJ2-7; a weak D match, TRBD2 (6 bases). CDR1 is WSHSY and CDR2 is SAAADI in the germline V gene. CDR3 length: 14 residues. Trimming stripped 2 bases from V and 3 bases from J, with 11 bases between. The CDR3 nucleotides read TGCGCCAGCAGTGAGCCCTGGGAGGACTACGAGCAGTACTTC. Translated: CASSEPWEDYEQYF.

The chain recombines TRBV4-3 with TRBJ2-3; 11 bases match TRBD2. V lost 6 bases and J lost 2; bases outside the gene matches: 7. There are 16 residues in the CDR3. The germline CDR1 and CDR2 sequences are LGHNA and YSLEER. DNA for the CDR3: TGCGCCAGCAGTAGACTAGCGGGGTTAGCCACAGATACGCAGTATTTT. This translates into CASSRLAGLATDTQYF.

This clonotype was picked up a small number of times. The chain has TRBV6-5 and TRBJ2-1; D tentatively reads TRBD1 or TRBD2 (5 bases each). The V end was cut by 6 bases, the J end by 7 bases, with 7 bases between. The CDR3 contains 11 residues. Germline CDR1 is MNHEY and CDR2 is SVGAGI. For the CDR3, the DNA is TGTGCCAGCAGGGGGACGAATGAGCAGTTCTTC. Protein product: CASRGTNEQFF.